Shown below are 10 T cell receptor beta chains from a single sample sequenced in a study of T-cell memory formation after mild COVID-19. In TCRdb, the 5' RACE reads were re-called with MiXCR into one record per CDR3 protein. This sample yields 300,000 or so distinct CDR3 sequences, of which approximately 16% are seen a single time; over 20% belongs to the top ten. The sequenced sample consisted of PBMCs or a T cell subset sorted from them (not recorded which). These receptors were collected from a man younger than 35 who had mild COVID-19 (a few samples of this study predate the infection). Cell type and time point are not known.

This clonotype was observed a few times. V is TRBV7-9 and J is TRBJ2-3; D is ambiguous. Per the germline V gene, CDR1 is SEHNR and CDR2 is FQNEAQ (reference sequence). CDR3 length: 13 amino acids. Between the trimmed V and J ends, which lost 5 bases and 5 bases, there was a span of 11 bases. The CDR3 sequence: CASSPQLKDTQYF. The CDR3 DNA sequence: TGTGCCAGCAGCCCCCAGCTTAAAGATACGCAGTATTTT.

This chain uses TRBV20-1 with TRBJ2-1, with D perhaps TRBD2 (6 bases). Germline V gene sequence: CDR1 DFQATT, CDR2 SNEGSKA (reference sequence). This CDR3 is 14 amino acids long. V was clipped by 2 bases and J by 6 bases, with 14 bases between them. This chain's CDR3 is CSARRGRTFNEQFF. The CDR3 region has the DNA TGCAGTGCTAGACGGGGGAGGACCTTCAATGAGCAGTTCTTC.

This clonotype was detected ten times or more. The V and J genes are TRBV5-1 and TRBJ1-1, with TRBD1 matching over 7 bases. CDR3 size: 13 residues. J gave up 9 bases and V 4 bases, and 9 bases lay outside the gene matches. Germline CDR1 is SGHRS and CDR2 is YFSETQ. CDR3 coding DNA: TGCGCCAGCAGCCCACAGGAGAGGGGGCAAGCTTTCTTT. Its translation: CASSPQERGQAFF.

The chain carries TRBV4-1 and TRBJ2-7, with D maybe TRBD2 (6 bases). The CDR3 spans 15 residues. CDR1 MGHRA and CDR2 YSYEKL come from the germline V gene. V lost 4 bases and J lost 0, with 13 bases in between. CDR3 in DNA: TGCGCCAGCAGCCTCGGAGGGGCAACCTCCTACGAGCAGTACTTC. Translation gives CASSLGGATSYEQYF.

This rearrangement joins TRBV7-9 to TRBJ2-5; no reliable D call. The ends were cut back, 1 base at V and 5 bases at J, with 11 bases in the middle. CDR1 is SEHNR, CDR2 FQNEAQ, per germline (reference sequence). The CDR3 totals 14 residues. CDR3: CASSLGFYVETQYF. The CDR3 bases are TGTGCCAGCAGCTTAGGTTTTTACGTGGAGACCCAGTACTTC.

The rearrangement links TRBV20-1 to TRBJ1-1, with TRBD1 identical over 7 bases. In germline, CDR1 is DFQATT, CDR2 SNEGSKA (reference sequence). There are 14 residues in the CDR3. As DNA, the CDR3 is TGCGGAACTAAATCAGGGGGGGGGAACACTGAAGCTTTCTTT. It yields the protein CGTKSGGGNTEAFF.

This clonotype was picked up a small number of times. The genes are TRBV5-5 and TRBJ2-1; TRBD1 aligns across 9 bases. The germline CDR1 and CDR2 sequences are SGHKS and YYEKEE (reference sequence). J was trimmed by 4 bases and V by 5 bases; bases with no gene match: 7. The CDR3 is 15 amino acids. CDR3 nucleotides: TGTGCCAGCAGAATCGGACAGGGGCCTTACAATGAGCAGTTCTTC. Protein sequence: CASRIGQGPYNEQFF.

This clonotype was found a few times. The V and J genes are TRBV6-5 and TRBJ2-3, with 10 positions matching TRBD2. Looked up from germline, CDR1 is MNHEY and CDR2 is SVGAGI. This CDR3 is 15 amino acids long. V was pared by 6 bases and J by 7 bases, with 10 bases of the junction left unmatched. DNA for the CDR3: TGTGCCAGCAGGGGGACAAGCGGGGGGGCAAATACGCAGTATTTT. This codes for CASRGTSGGANTQYF.

The genes are TRBV12-3 or TRBV12-4 and TRBJ2-5; 7 bases line up with TRBD1. This CDR3 has 17 residues. V shed 6 bases and J 0 bases; nucleotides not matched to a gene: 13. The CDR3 DNA is TGTGCCAGCAGCCCCGGGACAGTGGTGGGGTACCAAGAGACCCAGTACTTC. As protein: CASSPGTVVGYQETQYF.

This clonotype has a handful of counts. This chain uses TRBV29-1 with TRBJ2-1; D gene uncertain. V was clipped by 2 bases and J by 3 bases, with 11 bases between them. Germline-derived CDR1 and CDR2 are SQVTM and ANQGSEA. This CDR3 region has 14 residues. The CDR3 spells CSVEPVYSYNEQFF. The CDR3 nucleotides read TGCAGCGTTGAACCAGTCTACAGCTACAATGAGCAGTTCTTC.